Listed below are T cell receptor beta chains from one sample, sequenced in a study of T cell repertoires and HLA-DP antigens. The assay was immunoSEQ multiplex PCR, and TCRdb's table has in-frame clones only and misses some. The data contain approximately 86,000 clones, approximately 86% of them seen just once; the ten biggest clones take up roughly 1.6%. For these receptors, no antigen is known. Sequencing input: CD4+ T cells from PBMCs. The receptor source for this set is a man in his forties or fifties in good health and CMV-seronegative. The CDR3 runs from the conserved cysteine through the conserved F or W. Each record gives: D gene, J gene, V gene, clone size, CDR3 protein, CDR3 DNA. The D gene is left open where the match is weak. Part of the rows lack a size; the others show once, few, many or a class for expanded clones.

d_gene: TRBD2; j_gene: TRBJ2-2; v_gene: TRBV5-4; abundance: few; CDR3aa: CASSGGTSGKPGELFF; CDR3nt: TGTGCCAGCAGCGGAGGGACTAGCGGGAAACCCGGGGAGCTGTTTTTT
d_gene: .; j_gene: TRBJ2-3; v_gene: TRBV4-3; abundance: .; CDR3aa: CASSQGADMGADTQYF; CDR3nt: TGCGCCAGCAGCCAGGGCGCGGATATGGGAGCAGATACGCAGTATTTT
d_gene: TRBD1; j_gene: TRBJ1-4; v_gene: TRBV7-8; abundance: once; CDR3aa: CASSTGAGAPNEKLFF; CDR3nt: TGTGCCAGCAGCACAGGGGCAGGGGCCCCTAATGAAAAACTGTTTTTT
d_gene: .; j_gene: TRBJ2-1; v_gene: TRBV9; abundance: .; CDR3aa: CASSARQNEQFF; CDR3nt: TGTGCCAGCAGCGCCCGACAGAATGAGCAGTTCTTC
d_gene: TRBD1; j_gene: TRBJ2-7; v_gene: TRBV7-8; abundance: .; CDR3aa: CASRPRQGIYEQYF; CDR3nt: TGTGCCAGCAGGCCTCGACAGGGAATCTACGAGCAGTACTTC
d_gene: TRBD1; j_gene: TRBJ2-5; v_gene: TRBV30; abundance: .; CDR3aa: CAWLQGAEKVKETQYF; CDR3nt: TGTGCCTGGCTACAGGGGGCCGAAAAGGTGAAAGAGACCCAGTACTTC
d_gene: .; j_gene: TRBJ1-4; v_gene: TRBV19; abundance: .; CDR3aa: CASSTATNEKLFF; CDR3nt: TGTGCCAGTAGTACAGCAACTAATGAAAAACTGTTTTTT
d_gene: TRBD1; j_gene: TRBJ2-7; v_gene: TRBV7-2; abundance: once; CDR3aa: CASSSGTGVSSYEQYF; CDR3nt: TGTGCCAGCAGCTCCGGGACAGGGGTCTCCTCCTACGAGCAGTACTTC
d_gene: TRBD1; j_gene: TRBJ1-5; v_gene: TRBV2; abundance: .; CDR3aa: CASRLRRATGTGGDQPQHF; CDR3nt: TGTGCCAGCAGGCTAAGAAGGGCGACCGGGACAGGGGGCGATCAGCCCCAGCATTTT
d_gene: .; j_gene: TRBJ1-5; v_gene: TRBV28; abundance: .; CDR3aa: CASTTAGQPQHF; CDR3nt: TGTGCCAGCACCACGGCGGGACAGCCCCAGCATTTT
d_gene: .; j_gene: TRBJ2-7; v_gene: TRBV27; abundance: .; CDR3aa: CASRNLEGAEQYF; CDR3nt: TGTGCCAGCAGGAACCTTGAGGGCGCGGAGCAGTACTTC
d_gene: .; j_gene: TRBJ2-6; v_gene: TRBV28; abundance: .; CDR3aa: CASHLSGANVLTF; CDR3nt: TGTGCCAGCCACCTCTCTGGGGCCAACGTCCTGACTTTC
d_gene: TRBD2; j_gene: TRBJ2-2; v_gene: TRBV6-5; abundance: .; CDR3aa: CASSWEGAGELFF; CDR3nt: TGTGCCAGCAGTTGGGAGGGCGCCGGGGAGCTGTTTTTT
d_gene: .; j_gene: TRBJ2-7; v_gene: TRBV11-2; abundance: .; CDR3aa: CASSRAGEQYF; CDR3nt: TGTGCCAGCAGCAGAGCAGGAGAGCAGTACTTC
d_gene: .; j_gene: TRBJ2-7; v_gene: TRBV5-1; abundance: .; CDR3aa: CASSFQARLSSYEQYF; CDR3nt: TGCGCCAGCAGCTTCCAAGCCAGATTAAGCTCCTACGAGCAGTACTTC
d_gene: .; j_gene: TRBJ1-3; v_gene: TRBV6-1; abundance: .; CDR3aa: CASSENGSGNTIYF; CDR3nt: TGTGCCAGCAGTGAAAATGGGAGTGGAAACACCATATATTTT
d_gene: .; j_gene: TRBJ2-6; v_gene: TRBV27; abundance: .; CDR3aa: CASSLGTFFSGANVLTF; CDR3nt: TGTGCCAGCAGCTTGGGGACCTTTTTCTCTGGGGCCAACGTCCTGACTTTC
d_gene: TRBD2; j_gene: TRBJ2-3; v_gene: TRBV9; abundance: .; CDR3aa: CASSGGWDYGKAVPDTQYF; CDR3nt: TGTGCCAGCAGCGGCGGCTGGGACTACGGGAAAGCGGTCCCAGATACGCAGTATTTT
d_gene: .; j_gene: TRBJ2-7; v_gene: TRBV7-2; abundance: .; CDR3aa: CASSLGVGYEQYF; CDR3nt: TGTGCCAGCAGCTTAGGTGTAGGCTACGAGCAGTACTTC
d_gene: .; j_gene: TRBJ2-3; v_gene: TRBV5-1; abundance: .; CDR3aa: CASSGGTNTDTQYF; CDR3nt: TGCGCCAGCAGCGGGGGGACAAACACAGATACGCAGTATTTT
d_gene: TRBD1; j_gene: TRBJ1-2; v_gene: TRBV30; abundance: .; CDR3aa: CAWSGGGTGVSYTF; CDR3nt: TGTGCCTGGAGTGGAGGGGGGACAGGGGTTAGCTACACCTTC
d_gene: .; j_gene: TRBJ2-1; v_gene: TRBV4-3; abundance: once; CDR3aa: CASSQAAGNEQFF; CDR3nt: TGCGCCAGCAGCCAAGCGGCAGGGAATGAGCAGTTCTTC
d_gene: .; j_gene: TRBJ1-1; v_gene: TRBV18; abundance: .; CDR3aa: CASSPALNTEAFF; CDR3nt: TGTGCCAGCTCTCCCGCGTTAAACACTGAAGCTTTCTTT
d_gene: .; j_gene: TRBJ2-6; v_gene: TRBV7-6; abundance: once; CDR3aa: CASSLSGSGANVLTF; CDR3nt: TGTGCCAGCAGCTTAAGTGGCTCTGGGGCCAACGTCCTGACTTTC
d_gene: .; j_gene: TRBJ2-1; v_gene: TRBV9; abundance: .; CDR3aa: CASSVGGASEQFF; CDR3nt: TGTGCCAGCAGCGTAGGCGGCGCTAGTGAGCAGTTCTTC
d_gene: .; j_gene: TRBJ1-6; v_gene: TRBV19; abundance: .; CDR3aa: CASRNRDKPNSPLHF; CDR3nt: TGTGCCAGTAGAAATAGGGACAAACCTAATTCACCCCTCCACTTT
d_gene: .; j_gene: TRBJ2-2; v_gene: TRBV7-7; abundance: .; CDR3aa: CASSLGLKNTGELFF; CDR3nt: TGTGCTAGCAGCTTAGGACTAAAAAACACCGGGGAGCTGTTTTTT
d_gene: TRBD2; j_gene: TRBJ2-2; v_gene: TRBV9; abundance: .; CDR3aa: CASSVLFSGGSGELFF; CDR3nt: TGTGCCAGCAGCGTACTTTTTAGCGGGGGGTCCGGGGAGCTGTTTTTT
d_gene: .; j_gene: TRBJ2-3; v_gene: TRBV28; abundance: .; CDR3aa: CASSLWAPGRTDTQYF; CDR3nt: TGTGCCAGCAGTTTATGGGCCCCCGGGCGCACAGATACGCAGTATTTT
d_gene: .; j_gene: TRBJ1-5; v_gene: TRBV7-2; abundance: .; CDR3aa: CASSPNGNQPQHF; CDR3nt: TGTGCCAGCAGCCCAAACGGCAATCAGCCCCAGCATTTT
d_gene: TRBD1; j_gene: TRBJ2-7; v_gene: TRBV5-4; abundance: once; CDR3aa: CASSPWTGSSYEQYF; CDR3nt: TGTGCCAGCAGCCCCTGGACAGGGAGCTCCTACGAGCAGTACTTC